The 7 T cell receptor beta chains given below trace back to one sample, sequenced in a study of lymphopenia after photon versus proton radiotherapy. The repertoire was sequenced with immunoSEQ multiplex PCR; TCRdb's copy has only in-frame clones and lacks some. The table has about 29,000 clones, 87% seen once. Sequencing used peripheral blood, obtained from a patient treated with proton-based radiotherapy. The receptor set was obtained from a woman in her sixties or seventies with cholangiocarcinoma. Some clones in this sample may be carry-over from other donors' samples.

This clone has at least ten counts. The chain is built from TRBV6-6 and TRBJ1-5, with D unclear. V was shortened by 0 bases and J by 4 bases, with 4 bases between the two germline ends. The CDR3 is 13 residues long. Germline CDR1 is MNHNY and CDR2 is SVGAGI (reference sequence). The CDR3 DNA reads as TGTGCCAGCAGTTACTCGCGGAATCAGCCCCAGCATTTT. Translating it yields CASSYSRNQPQHF.

This clone came up once. J is TRBJ1-1 and V is TRBV4-1, with D possibly matching TRBD1 (5 bases). CDR3 length equals 15 residues. Germline CDR1 and CDR2: MGHRA and YSYEKL. V dropped 4 bases and J dropped 0 bases, with 12 bases sitting between them. CDR3 DNA: TGCGCCAGCAGCCCAGGGACGGTACTGAACACTGAAGCTTTCTTT. Its protein product is CASSPGTVLNTEAFF.

The rearrangement uses TRBV6-6 and TRBJ1-2, with D possibly matching TRBD1 (5 bases). The V and J ends lost 2 bases and 5 bases respectively, with 15 bases between them. The V gene's germline CDR1 is MNHNY and CDR2 SVGAGI (reference sequence). The CDR3 length is 15 residues. Here the CDR3 DNA reads TGTGCCAGCAGTTACCTGGGGCGGACTGAATATGGCTACACCTTC. Residues: CASSYLGRTEYGYTF.

The chain recombines TRBV4-3 with TRBJ2-1; the D is unclear. Trimming cost V 1 base and J 7 bases, with 8 bases left between them. CDR3 length: 13 amino acids. The germline V gene has CDR1 LGHNA and CDR2 YSLEER. The CDR3 nucleotides read TGCGCCAGCAGCCAAGGATTCGGGAATGAGCAGTTCTTC. This encodes CASSQGFGNEQFF.

The rearrangement joins TRBV10-3 to TRBJ2-7, with TRBD2 matching 7 bases. CDR1 is ENHRY, CDR2 SYGVKD, per germline. The ends lost 2 bases at V and 2 bases at J; junction bases unmatched: 6. The CDR3 has 15 residues. The CDR3, as DNA: TGTGCCATCAGTGAGGGTAGCGGGCCCACCTACGAGCAGTACTTC. This encodes CAISEGSGPTYEQYF.

The J gene is TRBJ1-2, the V gene TRBV7-2; no definite D call. V lost 1 base and J lost 9, with 9 bases in between. This CDR3 region has 12 residues. The germline gives CDR1 SGHTA, CDR2 FQGNSA. This CDR3 is CASSLGDRRYTF. For the CDR3, the DNA is TGTGCCAGCAGCTTAGGGGATCGGCGCTACACCTTC.

A single count supports this clone. The rearrangement links TRBV18 to TRBJ1-4; D is unresolved. V lost 0 bases and J lost 8, with 10 bases in between. The CDR3 consists of 14 residues. Germline V CDR1 and CDR2: KGHSH, LQKENI. The CDR3 region is CASSPPAGNEKLFF. The CDR3 region has the DNA TGTGCCAGCTCACCACCCGCGGGTAACGAAAAACTGTTTTTT.